The 22 T cell receptor beta chains given below trace back to one sample, sequenced in a study of cytomegalovirus exposure and HLA in healthy donors. Use of 60 Vbeta and 13 Jbeta primers characterized the PCR. Assay: immunoSEQ multiplex PCR; the TCRdb copy retains only in-frame clones and omits some. The table lists approximately 200,000 clones. Sequencing was done on a sample of PBMCs. These receptors were obtained from a boy younger than 18 in good health and CMV-seronegative.

The chain employs TRBV7-9 and TRBJ2-3, with 8 bases that match TRBD2. The germline CDR1 and CDR2 sequences are SEHNR and FQNEAQ (reference sequence). The CDR3 is made up of 19 amino acids. With 5 bases clipped from V and 6 bases from J, the junction kept 22 bases outside the gene matches. The CDR3 coding sequence is TGTGCCAGCAGCCCCCCGGGAGCGAGACTAGCGATTCGTATGGATACGCAGTATTTT. It is translated as CASSPPGARLAIRMDTQYF.

The chain has TRBV6-1 and TRBJ2-5; tentatively, D is TRBD1 (5 bases). This CDR3 comprises 15 residues. V was trimmed by 4 bases and J by 4 bases, leaving 16 bases between them. Germline CDR1 is MNHNS and CDR2 is SASEGT. The CDR3 DNA sequence: TGTGCCAGCAGTGGGATATTGGGGCCGGCAGAGACCCAGTACTTC. Amino acid sequence: CASSGILGPAETQYF.

The V call is TRBV7-8, the J call TRBJ1-5; D gene uncertain. This CDR3 spans 15 amino acids. Germline loops: CDR1 SGHVS, CDR2 FQNEAQ. V was cut by 5 bases and J by 0 bases, with 11 bases left in between. CDR3 nucleotides: TGTGCCAGCAGCCCCCAGTCATATAGCAATCAGCCCCAGCATTTT. Protein sequence: CASSPQSYSNQPQHF.

The chain carries TRBV28 and TRBJ1-3; a possible D gene is TRBD1 (5 bases). The CDR3 is made up of 16 amino acids. Trimming removed 4 bases from V and 2 bases from J, with 15 bases in between. CDR1 is MDHEN and CDR2 is SYDVKM in the germline V gene. The CDR3 nucleotides read TGTGCCAGCAGTTCCCCATCCGCAGGGACTGGAAACACCATATATTTT. Translation: CASSSPSAGTGNTIYF.

The V and J genes are TRBV4-1 and TRBJ2-5, with a tentative D call TRBD1 (5 bases). The CDR3 sequence is 15 residues long. V was cut by 8 bases and J by 2 bases, with 18 bases left in between. Germline CDR1 MGHRA, CDR2 YSYEKL. The CDR3 DNA reads TGCGCCAGCGCCTCTTTATGGGGCACTCAAGAGACCCAGTACTTC. This codes for CASASLWGTQETQYF.

The chain couples TRBV28 to TRBJ1-1; D perhaps matches TRBD1 (5 bases). CDR3 length equals 15 residues. From germline, CDR1 is MDHEN and CDR2 SYDVKM. Trimming cost V 7 bases and J 3 bases, with 18 bases left between them. This CDR3 is CASTHQYQGYTEAFF. The CDR3 DNA reads as TGTGCCAGCACCCACCAATATCAGGGATACACTGAAGCTTTCTTT. Full variable domain (rest looked up from reference TRBV28 and TRBJ1-1): DVKVTQSSRYLVKRTGEKVFLECVQDMDHENMFWYRQDPGLGLRLIYFSYDVKMKEKGDIPEGYSVSREKKERFSLILESASTNQTSMYLCASTHQYQGYTEAFFGQGTRLTVV.

The chain employs TRBV6-6 and TRBJ1-5, with D perhaps matching TRBD1 (6 bases). CDR1 is MNHNY and CDR2 is SVGAGI in the germline V gene (reference sequence). Trimming stripped 3 bases from V and 5 bases from J, with 17 bases between. The CDR3 has 16 residues. The CDR3 sequence: CASSYRVQGTDQPQHF. In DNA, the CDR3 is TGTGCCAGCAGTTATAGGGTCCAGGGGACGGATCAGCCCCAGCATTTT.

V and J are TRBV20-1 and TRBJ2-5; D is uncertain. This CDR3 has 11 residues. The germline V gene has CDR1 DFQATT and CDR2 SNEGSKA (reference sequence). The V and J ends lost 1 base and 4 bases respectively, with 4 bases between them. CDR3 DNA sequence: TGCAGTGCTAGAGGAGGAGAGACCCAGTACTTC. Translation gives CSARGGETQYF.

The CDR3 coding sequence is TGCGCCAGCAGCACCGGACTAGCGGGGCTCTCCTACGAGCAGTACTTC. Its protein is CASSTGLAGLSYEQYF. The rearrangement links TRBV5-1 to TRBJ2-7, with 12 bases that match TRBD2. Germline V CDR1 and CDR2: SGHRS, YFSETQ. Trimming cost V 4 bases and J 0 bases; bases outside gene matches: 5. This CDR3 contains 16 residues.

This chain uses TRBV4-3 with TRBJ2-3; weak D call: TRBD2 (5 bases). The CDR3 is 13 residues long. Trimming removed 1 base at V and 9 bases at J, with 11 bases between. CDR1 is LGHNA and CDR2 is YSLEER in the germline V gene. This chain's CDR3 is CASSQGGLKTQYF. CDR3 DNA sequence: TGCGCCAGCAGCCAAGGTGGACTCAAAACGCAGTATTTT.

The chain has TRBV7-9 and TRBJ1-4, with a weak D call TRBD1 (5 bases). CDR1 SEHNR and CDR2 FQNEAQ come from the germline V gene (reference sequence). Trimming removed 9 bases from V and 3 bases from J, with 17 bases in between. The length of the CDR3 is 15 residues. The CDR3 loop is CASQGFAMANEKLFF. CDR3 in DNA: TGTGCCAGTCAGGGATTCGCGATGGCTAATGAAAAACTGTTTTTT. The complete variable domain, with remaining parts taken from reference TRBV7-9 and TRBJ1-4, reads DTGVSQNPRHKITKRGQNVTFRCDPISEHNRLYWYRQTLGQGPEFLTYFQNEAQLEKSRLLSDRFSAERPKGSFSTLEIQRTEQGDSAMYLCASQGFAMANEKLFFGSGTQLSVL.

The genes are TRBV5-6 and TRBJ2-3; 9 bases line up with TRBD2. Germline assignment: CDR1 SGHDT and CDR2 YYEEEE. With V trimmed by 3 bases and J by 5 bases, 10 bases remained unmatched. The CDR3 is 16 residues long. CDR3 region: CASSYGGGGAGDTQYF. In DNA form, the CDR3 reads TGTGCCAGCAGCTATGGGGGCGGGGGGGCCGGAGATACGCAGTATTTT.

The chain joins TRBV9 to TRBJ2-3, with 10 bases matching TRBD2. V lost 0 bases and J lost 1; bases outside the gene matches: 5. The CDR3 sequence is 17 residues long. Germline V CDR1 and CDR2: SGDLS, YYNGEE. The CDR3: CASSVASTSGGTDTQYF. For the CDR3, the DNA is TGTGCCAGCAGCGTAGCTTCAACTAGCGGGGGCACAGATACGCAGTATTTT.

This sequence joins TRBV19 and TRBJ2-3, with 7 nucleotides matching TRBD2. Germline V gene data show CDR1 as LNHDA and CDR2 as SQIVND (reference sequence). Trimming took 4 bases from V and 13 from J; bases not matched to a gene: 11. This CDR3 comprises 13 residues. Here the CDR3 reads CASSTGGWDGEYF. CDR3 nucleotide sequence: TGTGCCAGTAGTACGGGAGGATGGGACGGAGAGTATTTT.

This chain connects TRBV19 to TRBJ2-1, with a tentative D call TRBD2 (7 bases). Germline assignment: CDR1 LNHDA and CDR2 SQIVND (reference sequence). V lost 2 bases and J lost 3, with 17 bases in between. The CDR3 totals 17 residues. The CDR3 DNA is TGTGCCAGTAGTATAACCCCAGGGAGGGGGGACTACAATGAGCAGTTCTTC. Translated, it gives CASSITPGRGDYNEQFF.

This chain uses TRBV7-9 with TRBJ1-5; TRBD1 matches 7 bases. J lost 0 bases, V lost 5 bases, and 7 bases had no gene match. The CDR3 runs to 16 residues. From germline, CDR1 is SEHNR and CDR2 FQNEAQ (reference sequence). The CDR3 DNA follows: TGTGCCAGCAGCCAAACTGGGACAGATAGCAATCAGCCCCAGCATTTT. Its translation: CASSQTGTDSNQPQHF.

The chain joins TRBV7-2 to TRBJ1-5, with D perhaps TRBD1 (5 bases). CDR3 length equals 13 residues. Germline V gene sequence: CDR1 SGHTA, CDR2 FQGNSA. V lost 5 bases, J lost 4 bases, and 9 bases lay in between. CDR3: CASSHDRNQPQHF. CDR3 sequence (DNA): TGTGCCAGCAGCCACGACAGAAATCAGCCCCAGCATTTT.

The chain links TRBV5-4 to TRBJ2-3; 8 nucleotides agree with TRBD2. The CDR3 contains 16 residues. The germline gives CDR1 SGHNT, CDR2 YYREEE (reference sequence). The J segment lost 6 bases and the V segment lost 1 base, leaving 10 bases of the junction unmatched. CDR3 coding DNA: TGTGCCAGCAGCTTGTGGGCCGGGGGGGCTGGGGATACGCAGTATTTT. Protein: CASSLWAGGAGDTQYF.

This chain links TRBV7-8 with TRBJ1-3; D may be TRBD1 (6 bases). This CDR3 comprises 15 residues. CDR1 is SGHVS and CDR2 is FQNEAQ in the germline V gene. V lost 6 bases and J 0 bases, leaving 12 bases between the germline ends. The CDR3 region has the DNA TGTGCCAGCAGTTCGGACAGAATCTCTGGAAACACCATATATTTT. Translating it yields CASSSDRISGNTIYF.

As to this clone: Its ends do not fully match the called genes, so a read error is possible. This chain connects TRBV19 to TRBJ2-1; 9 bases line up with TRBD2. There are 16 residues in the CDR3. Germline CDR1 LNHDA, CDR2 SQIVND (reference sequence). In DNA, the CDR3 is TGTGCCAGTAGAATAGGAGCGGGGGGCCTTTACAATGAGCAGTTCTTC. Protein: CASRIGAGGLYNEQFF.

The chain carries TRBV5-1 and TRBJ1-4; 8 positions agree with TRBD1. Per the germline V gene, CDR1 is SGHRS and CDR2 is YFSETQ. Trimming cost V 4 bases and J 5 bases; bases outside gene matches: 7. The CDR3 contains 15 residues. CDR3 region: CASSLTGDGNEKLFF. CDR3 in DNA: TGCGCCAGCAGCCTGACAGGGGATGGGAATGAAAAACTGTTTTTT.

This chain uses TRBV6-1 with TRBJ1-5, with D maybe TRBD1 (6 bases). The CDR3 loop spans 15 amino acids. Looked up from germline, CDR1 is MNHNS and CDR2 is SASEGT. Trimming stripped 4 bases from V and 1 base from J, with 11 bases between. The CDR3 is CASSAAGASNQPQHF. CDR3 sequence (DNA): TGTGCCAGCAGTGCTGCAGGGGCGAGCAATCAGCCCCAGCATTTT.